This T cell receptor beta chain was documented in a study of T cell responses to AZD1222 COVID-19 vaccine. General study results and limits: The number of AZD1222 recipients seropositive at baseline was only five to seven. The donors showed a predominance of white British ancestry and of females, with possible underestimation of clonal diversity. Vaccine-related CD4 TCRs covered spike, predominating at 160-218 and 743-854.

V shed 0 bases, J shed 3 bases, and the junction held 16 bases outside the gene matches. CDR1 and CDR2 (germline): SGHVS, FQNEAQ. The CDR3 spans 20 residues. Only in-frame clones appear in the TCRdb table, and some are missing; sequencing was by immunoSEQ multiplex PCR. The sample lists under 200,000 clones; roughly 92% were seen once. About this clone itself: Its antigen is not known.

The chain recombines TRBV7-8 with TRBJ2-2; 7 nucleotides line up with TRBD2. The sequences come from peripheral blood, collected 28 days after the second dose of the MenACWY control vaccine. This receptor was taken from an adult who received the MenACWY meningococcal vaccine as a control. CDR3 nucleotide sequence: TGTGCCAGCAGCTTAGCGAATATTCGAGGGAGGGCCGTTGACACCGGGGAGCTGTTTTTT. It codes for CASSLANIRGRAVDTGELFF.